Listed below are T cell receptor beta chains from one sample, sequenced in a study of T cells in tuberculosis. Clones were sequenced by immunoSEQ multiplex PCR, and TCRdb holds only the in-frame ones, with some missing. The sample lists tens of thousands of clones, 95% to 96% occurring once. Sample: PBMCs. All receptors derive from a donor aged 10-30 years with latent tuberculosis or without tuberculosis infection. The conserved cysteine and the conserved F or W are not part of the CDR3 here.

J gene | V gene | CDR3 protein
TRBJ1-1 | TRBV23-1 | ASRERSGQGTILADTEAF
TRBJ2-7 | TRBV1 | TSSQDRGLRDEQY
TRBJ1-3 | TRBV7-9 | ASSLSRAAISGNTIY
TRBJ2-5 | TRBV27 | ASSAGTGQETQY
TRBJ1-2 | TRBV18 | ASSPVPTDSSYGYT
TRBJ2-2 | TRBV7-9 | ASSVTGELF
TRBJ1-3 | TRBV7-2 | ASRWAQGFGNTIY
TRBJ2-5 | TRBV4-1 | ASSQMRQGWETQY
TRBJ2-7 | TRBV6-1 | ASSEGRQSSYEQY
TRBJ1-1 | TRBV2 | ASSQGRNTEAF
TRBJ2-7 | TRBV7-2 | ASSSQGGDEQY
TRBJ1-2 | TRBV4-2 | ASSPRLNYGYT
TRBJ1-1 | TRBV15 | ATSRGDRANTEAF
TRBJ1-5 | TRBV5-5 | ASSPDRGNQPQH
TRBJ2-2 | TRBV7-9 | ASRKAGLNTGELF
TRBJ1-2 | TRBV2 | AGHMDRVYGYT
TRBJ1-5 | TRBV6-1 | ASSSNRGPNQPQH
TRBJ1-1 | TRBV6-5 | ASSAAQTIYTEAF
TRBJ2-7 | TRBV10-1 | ASSGRQGYEQY
TRBJ1-1 | TRBV4-1 | ASSAPGGTDGPEAF
TRBJ1-2 | TRBV27 | ASSSGNRDLNGYT
TRBJ1-3 | TRBV5-4 | ASSLGGQGGNTIY
TRBJ1-3 | TRBV5-1 | ASSWDFRNTIY
TRBJ2-3 | TRBV4-2 | ASSRTSGGATDTQY
TRBJ2-3 | TRBV4-1 | ASSQDRGGRYEDTQY
TRBJ1-5 | TRBV11-2 | ASSPAWTGNQPQH